The 27 T cell receptor beta chains reported below all come from one sample, sequenced in a study of T-cell memory formation after mild COVID-19. TCRdb ran MiXCR on the 5' RACE reads and lists one entry per CDR3 protein. The table shows fewer than 200,000 distinct CDR3 sequences, with 20% to 25% occurring only once. The specimen sequenced was PBMCs or a T cell subset sorted from them (not recorded which). The receptor source for this set is an adult woman who had mild COVID-19 (a few samples of this study predate the infection). Cell type and time point are not known.

This clonotype was counted only a few times. The CDR3 DNA follows: TGCGCCAGCAGCCACCCAGCGGGGGACTCCTACAATGAGCAGTTCTTC. Protein: CASSHPAGDSYNEQFF. This chain uses TRBV4-1 with TRBJ2-1, with 8 bases that match TRBD2. The CDR3 runs 16 residues. The germline V gene has CDR1 MGHRA and CDR2 YSYEKL. Trimming took 3 bases from V and 0 from J; bases not matched to a gene: 4.

This clonotype has more than one count but fewer than ten. J is TRBJ2-1 and V is TRBV20-1, with 9 bases matching TRBD2. The CDR3 consists of 14 residues. The V segment lost 2 bases and the J segment 9 bases; nucleotides outside the gene matches: 8. The germline CDR1 and CDR2 sequences are DFQATT and SNEGSKA (reference sequence). DNA for the CDR3: TGCAGTGCTAGATTTGGCGGGGGGGTCACTGAGCAGTTCTTC. Translation: CSARFGGGVTEQFF.

The J gene is TRBJ1-2, the V gene TRBV13, with D possibly matching TRBD1 (6 bases). Looked up from germline, CDR1 is PRHDT and CDR2 is FYEKMQ (reference sequence). Trimming left V 4 bases short and J 4 bases short, with 13 bases between. The CDR3 consists of 14 residues. CDR3: CASSSRGGTYGYTF. CDR3 sequence (DNA): TGTGCCAGCAGCTCGAGAGGGGGAACCTATGGCTACACCTTC.

The table lists this clonotype with a count of one. This chain uses TRBV9 with TRBJ2-5, with D tentatively TRBD2 (6 bases). Germline CDR1 and CDR2: SGDLS and YYNGEE. V was trimmed by 2 bases and J by 7 bases, leaving 9 bases between them. The CDR3 consists of 12 residues. The CDR3 reads CASSVGGGTQYF. The CDR3 DNA reads TGTGCCAGCAGCGTGGGAGGAGGGACCCAGTACTTC.

CDR3 DNA sequence: TGCGCCAGCAGCCAAGACAAGGGGAGAGGGAATGAGCAGTTCTTC. Translating gives CASSQDKGRGNEQFF. The V gene is TRBV4-1, the J gene TRBJ2-1; perhaps D is TRBD1 or TRBD2 (5 bases each). The germline V and J ends were trimmed by 0 bases and 7 bases, with 13 bases remaining between them. Germline V gives CDR1 MGHRA, CDR2 YSYEKL. The length of the CDR3 is 15 residues.

The chain links TRBV7-8 to TRBJ2-3; 9 bases line up with TRBD2. The ends lost 5 bases at V and 0 bases at J; junction bases unmatched: 6. This CDR3 has 16 residues. The germline gives CDR1 SGHVS, CDR2 FQNEAQ. The CDR3 DNA sequence: TGTGCCAGCAGCCATCTAGCGGGGTCTAGCACAGATACGCAGTATTTT. It yields the protein CASSHLAGSSTDTQYF.

V and J are TRBV21-1 and TRBJ2-5; whether TRBD1, the table's D call, matches the DNA was not checked. TRBV21-1 is noted as a pseudogene. The CDR3 loop spans 18 amino acids. Here the CDR3 reads CASSKDERGQGLVETQYF. The DNA for the CDR3 is TGTGCCAGCAGCAAAGATGAAAGAGGACAGGGATTAGTAGAGACCCAGTACTTC.

The chain carries TRBV7-9 and TRBJ2-7; D not certain. The CDR3 sequence is 11 residues long. Germline CDR1 SEHNR, CDR2 FQNEAQ (reference sequence). Trimming removed 3 bases from V and 6 bases from J, with 6 bases in between. The CDR3 protein is CASSFAAEQYF. The CDR3 bases are TGTGCCAGCAGCTTCGCAGCCGAGCAGTACTTC.

The chain uses TRBV4-2 and TRBJ2-7; D gene uncertain. V dropped 2 bases and J dropped 4 bases, with 12 bases sitting between them. CDR1 and CDR2 (germline): LGHNA, YNFKEQ. The CDR3 runs to 14 residues. CDR3 sequence: CASSQSPDGYEQYF. CDR3 DNA: TGTGCCAGCAGCCAATCCCCGGACGGTTACGAGCAGTACTTC.

The CDR3 bases are TGTGCCAGCAGCGGTCAGGGGGCGTCCACTGAAGCTTTCTTT. This translates into CASSGQGASTEAFF. V usage is TRBV27 and J usage is TRBJ1-1, with 8 nucleotides matching TRBD1. This CDR3 has 14 residues. Trimming cost V 6 bases and J 4 bases; bases outside gene matches: 7. In germline, CDR1 is MNHEY, CDR2 SMNVEV (reference sequence).

Concerning this clonotype itself: The germline gene is not matched at one end of the junction; a read error may be the cause. This chain links TRBV27 with TRBJ1-2; 12 bases are a match to TRBD1. Germline V CDR1 and CDR2: MNHEY, SMNVEV (reference sequence). The CDR3 covers 15 residues. The CDR3 region has the DNA TGTGCCAGCGGTTTGGGGACAGGGGGCGCCGGTGGCTACACCTTC. It codes for CASGLGTGGAGGYTF.

This clonotype was seen a handful of times. The rearrangement links TRBV10-3 to TRBJ2-1; D assignment may be TRBD1 or TRBD2 (5 bases each). V was trimmed by 10 bases and J by 13 bases, leaving 20 bases between them. Germline V lookup: CDR1 ENHRY, CDR2 SYGVKD. This CDR3 is built from 12 residues. The CDR3 sequence is CASSGTTPLQFF. As DNA, the CDR3 is TGTGCCAGCTCCGGGACCACGCCTCTCCAGTTCTTC.

This clonotype has a handful of counts. The chain couples TRBV12-3 or TRBV12-4 to TRBJ2-7; 11 nucleotides align to TRBD2. This CDR3 has 15 amino acids. V was clipped by 4 bases and J by 4 bases; unmatched bases: 6. CDR3 nucleotides: TGTGCCAGCAGTTCGCGGGGACTAGCGGTGTACGAGCAGTACTTC. It yields the protein CASSSRGLAVYEQYF.

This clonotype was seen a few times. The rearrangement links TRBV10-3 to TRBJ2-1, with 7 bases lining up with TRBD1. CDR3 length: 16 residues. V lost 2 bases, J lost 9 bases, and 13 bases stayed unmatched. Germline V gene lookup returns CDR1 ENHRY and CDR2 SYGVKD. The DNA of the CDR3 is TGTGCCATCAGTGAGGGGGGACAGCTCCAATCCAGTGAGCAGTTCTTC. Amino acids: CAISEGGQLQSSEQFF.

This clonotype was detected only a few times. CDR3 amino acids: CATSDFTRQGAGGELFF. The CDR3 DNA follows: TGTGCCACCAGTGATTTCACGCGGCAGGGGGCCGGCGGGGAGCTGTTTTTT. The V and J genes are TRBV24-1 and TRBJ2-2; 8 bases agree with TRBD1. This CDR3 region has 17 residues. Trimming removed 1 base from V and 7 bases from J; junction bases left unmatched: 10. Germline loops: CDR1 KGHDR, CDR2 SFDVKD.

The sample holds a few counts of this clonotype. The genes are TRBV7-9 and TRBJ1-6; 7 nucleotides line up with TRBD1. This CDR3 is built from 14 residues. V was pared by 4 bases and J by 8 bases, with 5 bases of the junction left unmatched. In germline, CDR1 is SEHNR, CDR2 FQNEAQ (reference sequence). CDR3 sequence (DNA): TGTGCCAGCAGCTCTACGACAGGGCATTCACCCCTCCACTTT. It translates to CASSSTTGHSPLHF. Full variable domain (outside the CDR3, taken from reference TRBV7-9 and TRBJ1-6): DTGVSQNPRHKITKRGQNVTFRCDPISEHNRLYWYRQTLGQGPEFLTYFQNEAQLEKSRLLSDRFSAERPKGSFSTLEIQRTEQGDSAMYLCASSSTTGHSPLHFGNGTRLTVT.

This clonotype has just a few counts. The V call is TRBV5-5, the J call TRBJ2-1, with 11 bases that match TRBD2. CDR1 is SGHKS and CDR2 is YYEKEE in the germline V gene (reference sequence). V was clipped by 4 bases and J by 10 bases; unmatched bases: 16. This CDR3 spans 17 amino acids. The CDR3 here is CASSPELAGVWAGEQFF. CDR3 DNA: TGTGCCAGCAGCCCGGAACTAGCGGGAGTTTGGGCCGGAGAGCAGTTCTTC.

The V and J genes are TRBV29-1 and TRBJ1-2, with 7 bases that match TRBD1. CDR1 is SQVTM, CDR2 ANQGSEA, per germline. The trim removed 5 bases at V and 6 bases at J, leaving 9 bases unmatched. This CDR3 contains 13 residues. The CDR3: CSVPSGTANGYTF. In nucleotides, the CDR3 is TGCAGCGTTCCTTCCGGGACAGCGAATGGCTACACCTTC.

To note about this clonotype: The missing conserved phenylalanine or tryptophan at the end of this CDR3 makes a read error likely. The chain combines TRBV29-1 with TRBJ2-7, with 10 bases that match TRBD1. The germline V gene has CDR1 SQVTM and CDR2 ANQGSEA. The CDR3 runs to 13 residues. J was trimmed by 4 bases and V by 6 bases; bases with no gene match: 6. CDR3: CSVQQGQGYEQYL. In DNA form, the CDR3 reads TGCAGCGTCCAACAGGGACAGGGGTACGAGCAGTACTTA.

V gene TRBV6-5 combines with J gene TRBJ2-3; 9 positions agree with TRBD1. V shed 8 bases and J 4 bases; nucleotides not matched to a gene: 4. Looked up from germline, CDR1 is MNHEY and CDR2 is SVGAGI. The CDR3 sequence is 13 residues long. CDR3 amino acids: CASGTGWADTQYF. The CDR3, as DNA: TGTGCCAGCGGGACAGGGTGGGCAGATACGCAGTATTTT.

This clonotype was seen a handful of times. The chain couples TRBV28 to TRBJ2-1, with D perhaps matching TRBD2 (6 bases). The CDR3 runs to 18 residues. The germline gives CDR1 MDHEN, CDR2 SYDVKM. Trimming pared 3 bases from V and 2 bases from J, leaving 20 bases between. Written as DNA, the CDR3 is TGTGCCAGCAGTTTCCGGGAACCGGGACTGATCCCCTACAATGAGCAGTTCTTC. This sequence encodes CASSFREPGLIPYNEQFF. The whole variable domain, remainder taken from reference TRBV28 and TRBJ2-1, is DVKVTQSSRYLVKRTGEKVFLECVQDMDHENMFWYRQDPGLGLRLIYFSYDVKMKEKGDIPEGYSVSREKKERFSLILESASTNQTSMYLCASSFREPGLIPYNEQFFGPGTRLTVL.

The chain links TRBV20-1 to TRBJ2-5; D perhaps matches TRBD2 (6 bases). Between the trimmed V and J ends, which lost 1 base and 3 bases, there was a span of 12 bases. CDR1 DFQATT and CDR2 SNEGSKA come from the germline V gene (reference sequence). This CDR3 has 14 residues. CDR3 sequence: CSARVYGEEETQYF. As DNA, the CDR3 is TGCAGTGCTAGAGTTTATGGGGAGGAAGAGACCCAGTACTTC.

A remark on this clonotype: A read error may produce the germline difference seen at one junction end. This rearrangement joins TRBV9 to TRBJ1-1; 8 bases line up with TRBD1. Looked up from germline, CDR1 is SGDLS and CDR2 is YYNGEE. The CDR3 extends over 14 amino acids. The CDR3 region is CASSVQSGGGEAFF. DNA for the CDR3: TGTGCAAGCAGCGTCCAATCAGGGGGCGGGGAAGCTTTCTTT.

V usage is TRBV29-1 and J usage is TRBJ2-1; 10 bases match TRBD1. With V trimmed by 1 base and J by 4 bases, 7 bases remained unmatched. The length of the CDR3 is 16 residues. Germline V gives CDR1 SQVTM, CDR2 ANQGSEA. As DNA, the CDR3 is TGCAGCGTTGAAGGTACCGGGACAGGGGAATACAATGAGCAGTTCTTC. It encodes CSVEGTGTGEYNEQFF.

In its sample, this clonotype was seen a few times. The chain links TRBV18 to TRBJ2-7; 8 bases match TRBD1. CDR1 is KGHSH, CDR2 LQKENI, per germline. The CDR3 is 15 amino acids. Trimming removed 1 base from V and 5 bases from J; junction bases left unmatched: 7. The CDR3 spells CASSPRAQGDDEQYF. The CDR3 region has the DNA TGTGCCAGCTCACCACGCGCACAGGGGGACGACGAGCAGTACTTC.

This clonotype was detected a few times. The chain employs TRBV7-9 and TRBJ2-5, with 7 bases matching TRBD2. V was clipped by 4 bases and J by 5 bases; unmatched bases: 13. Germline loops: CDR1 SEHNR, CDR2 FQNEAQ (reference sequence). The CDR3 runs to 16 residues. The CDR3 DNA reads as TGTGCCAGCAGCTCCCTGCTAGCGGCTCGGGGGGAGACCCAGTACTTC. Protein sequence: CASSSLLAARGETQYF.

V and J are TRBV5-5 and TRBJ2-7; 7 nucleotides match TRBD2. CDR1 is SGHKS and CDR2 is YYEKEE in the germline V gene (reference sequence). V lost 8 bases, J lost 3 bases, and 11 bases stayed unmatched. The CDR3 contains 14 residues. CDR3 loop: CASYGGLAGYEQYF. The DNA for the CDR3 is TGTGCCAGTTACGGGGGGTTAGCAGGCTACGAGCAGTACTTC.